The source of this TCR gamma chain is a study of intestinal T cells in coeliac disease. Study outcomes and limitations: FFPE-derived DNA was relatively degraded, likely losing some TCR sequences. TRG-based classification had a reported leave-one-out accuracy of around 90%.

Using around 210 ng of biopsy DNA, TRG was amplified with LymphoTrack primers. TCRdb reapplied CATT to the multiplex PCR reads. The profile shows over 900 gamma-chain clones, under 55% of them singletons. CDR1 VTNTFY and CDR2 YDVSTARD come from the germline V gene (reference sequence). The CDR3 runs 13 residues. The ends lost 0 bases at V and 6 bases at J; junction bases unmatched: 5. In its sample, this clone was seen a few times. Its specificity is not known. Translating this DNA gives a protein that differs at residue 8 from the TCRdb one, which belongs to a much larger clone; a read error is likely, and the protein shown is this translation. Genomic DNA came from ten approximately 4.5-µm formalin-fixed paraffin-embedded scrolls per case. Surplus diagnostic duodenal biopsies, formalin-fixed and paraffin-embedded, were fully anonymised and used. Control biopsies came from endoscopy for reflux, dyspepsia or gastritis.

This clonotype was sampled from a human donor who served as a control with a normal duodenal biopsy, not a healthy volunteer. The rearrangement uses TRGV3 and TRGJ1 or TRGJ2. Sequencing was done on a sample of a duodenal biopsy. As DNA, the CDR3 is TGTGCCACCTGGGACAGGCCTCGTTATAAGAAACTCTTT. Amino acids: CATWDRPRYKKLF.